The 28 T cell receptor beta chains below all came from one sample that was sequenced in a study of Graves' ophthalmopathy and Graves' hyperthyroidism. Amplification of TCR beta CDR3 regions used RNA transcripts. The library came from an HTBI-primed first-round RT-PCR and a second-round multiplex PCR. TCRdb re-analysed the multiplex PCR reads in MiXCR, keeping a single row per CDR3 protein. The sample lists 400,000 to 450,000 distinct CDR3 sequences, around a fifth occurring once. Sequencing input: peripheral blood. All receptors come from a woman between 18 and 29 years old with stable Graves' hyperthyroidism.

This clonotype was seen at least ten times. The V and J genes are TRBV6-2 or TRBV6-3 and TRBJ2-5; no clear D gene. Deletions cut 2 bases from V and 2 bases from J, with 6 bases between. CDR3 size: 13 residues. The germline CDR1 and CDR2 sequences are MNHEY and SVGEGT. CDR3 protein: CASSYGLQETQYF. The CDR3, as DNA: TGTGCCAGCAGTTACGGGCTACAAGAGACCCAGTACTTC.

This clonotype was recorded at least ten times. This chain connects TRBV20-1 to TRBJ2-7; 10 bases match TRBD1. Trimming took 0 bases from V and 9 from J; bases not matched to a gene: 8. The germline V gene has CDR1 DFQATT and CDR2 SNEGSKA (reference sequence). The CDR3 is 14 amino acids. The CDR3, as DNA: TGCAGTGCTAGAGATCCTGGGACAGGGGAAGGGCAGTACTTC. Translation: CSARDPGTGEGQYF.

The chain employs TRBV28 and TRBJ2-7; D may be TRBD1 (6 bases). This CDR3 is built from 14 residues. Germline V gene data show CDR1 as MDHEN and CDR2 as SYDVKM. V lost 3 bases to trimming and J lost 1 base, with 10 bases between them. CDR3 in DNA: TGTGCCAGCAGTTTGTTGCAGGGGTCCTACGAGCAGTACTTC. This encodes CASSLLQGSYEQYF. Based on the CDR3 plus reference TRBV28 and TRBJ2-7, the full variable domain is DVKVTQSSRYLVKRTGEKVFLECVQDMDHENMFWYRQDPGLGLRLIYFSYDVKMKEKGDIPEGYSVSREKKERFSLILESASTNQTSMYLCASSLLQGSYEQYFGPGTRLTVT.

This clonotype was seen a few times. The rearrangement links TRBV12-3 or TRBV12-4 to TRBJ1-5; TRBD1 is a possible D gene (6 bases). The V end lost 5 bases, the J end lost 1 base, and 15 bases lay between the germline ends. The CDR3 is made up of 16 amino acids. The DNA of the CDR3 is TGTGCCAGCAGTCCAAGACCGGGACACAGCAATCAGCCCCAGCATTTT. This encodes CASSPRPGHSNQPQHF.

Notes on this clonotype: Here the CDR3 omits its conserved ending phenylalanine or tryptophan, so a read error is the likely source. This rearrangement joins TRBV6-1 to TRBJ2-7, with a weak D call TRBD2 (6 bases). V was cut by 10 bases and J by 3 bases, with 16 bases left in between. Per the germline V gene, CDR1 is MNHNS and CDR2 is SASEGT. This CDR3 spans 13 amino acids. CDR3 coding DNA: TGTGCCACCGCGACTAGGAGGGGCTACGAGCAGTACTCC. It codes for CATATRRGYEQYS.

This clonotype has ten or more counts. The chain couples TRBV24-1 to TRBJ2-5; 7 bases are shared with TRBD2. Trimming cost V 4 bases and J 5 bases; bases outside gene matches: 9. This CDR3 has 15 residues. Germline V lookup: CDR1 KGHDR, CDR2 SFDVKD. DNA for the CDR3: TGTGCCACCAGTGAGGGATCGGGAGGAGGGGAGACCCAGTACTTC. As protein: CATSEGSGGGETQYF.

Many counts were recorded for this clonotype. Possible read error: a much larger clone is one base away. The chain recombines TRBV20-1 with TRBJ2-5; 12 positions agree with TRBD2. The germline V gene encodes CDR1 DFQATT and CDR2 SNEGSKA (reference sequence). The CDR3 extends over 16 amino acids. Here the CDR3 reads CGGQERLAGVQETQYF. CDR3 DNA: TGCGGAGGTCAGGAGAGACTAGCGGGAGTCCAAGAGACCCAGTACTTC.

This clonotype was detected many times. The chain uses TRBV29-1 and TRBJ2-5, with 12 nucleotides matching TRBD2. The CDR3 consists of 14 residues. V shed 4 bases and J 2 bases; nucleotides not matched to a gene: 2. Looked up from germline, CDR1 is SQVTM and CDR2 is ANQGSEA. Here the CDR3 DNA reads TGCAGCGTTGGACTAGCGGGAGTGCAAGAGACCCAGTACTTC. This encodes CSVGLAGVQETQYF.

This clonotype was detected a few times. This may come from a read error, since a much larger clone is one base off. The rearrangement joins TRBV6-9 to TRBJ2-5; TRBD2 might be the D (5 bases). The germline CDR1 and CDR2 sequences are MNHGY and SVAAGI. This CDR3 has 12 amino acids. As DNA, the CDR3 is TGTGCCAGCAGTTACGAGGGAGAGACCAAGTACTTC. Translating gives CASSYEGETKYF.

This clonotype occurred a few times. V usage is TRBV30 and J usage is TRBJ2-2; D remains ambiguous. Germline V CDR1 and CDR2: GTSNPN, SVGIG (reference sequence). The CDR3 loop spans 13 amino acids. V shed 4 bases and J shed 4 bases, with 10 bases lying between them. CDR3 amino acids: CAWKGWGTGELFF. The CDR3 DNA follows: TGTGCCTGGAAGGGCTGGGGCACCGGGGAGCTGTTTTTT. The whole variable domain, remainder taken from reference TRBV30 and TRBJ2-2, is SQTIHQWPATLVQPVGSPLSLECTVEGTSNPNLYWYRQAAGRGLQLLFYSVGIGQISSEVPQNLSASRPQDRQFILSSKKLLLSDSGFYLCAWKGWGTGELFFGEGSRLTVL.

This clonotype was detected many times. The chain employs TRBV18 and TRBJ2-7; D is unclear. With 2 bases removed from V and 0 bases from J, the gap between germline ends came to 14 bases. This CDR3 comprises 16 residues. Per germline, CDR1 KGHSH and CDR2 LQKENI. As DNA, the CDR3 is TGTGCCAGCTCACCATCGAACGGTTATAGCTCCTACGAGCAGTACTTC. Its protein is CASSPSNGYSSYEQYF.

The chain couples TRBV7-9 to TRBJ1-2; TRBD1 agrees at 8 bases. Trimming at V came to 5 bases and at J to 4 bases, leaving 9 bases not matched to a gene. Germline-derived CDR1 and CDR2 are SEHNR and FQNEAQ (reference sequence). The CDR3 runs 15 residues. The CDR3 region is CASSRTRGHGYGYTF. The CDR3 DNA reads as TGTGCCAGCAGCCGCACCAGGGGGCATGGCTATGGCTACACCTTC. The full variable domain, with the rest looked up from reference TRBV7-9 and TRBJ1-2, is DTGVSQNPRHKITKRGQNVTFRCDPISEHNRLYWYRQTLGQGPEFLTYFQNEAQLEKSRLLSDRFSAERPKGSFSTLEIQRTEQGDSAMYLCASSRTRGHGYGYTFGSGTRLTVV.

This rearrangement joins TRBV2 to TRBJ1-1; D not resolved. Trimming took 7 bases from V and 0 from J, leaving 12 bases between them. This CDR3 is built from 14 residues. Per the germline V gene, CDR1 is SNHLY and CDR2 is FYNNEI. The CDR3 spells CASIATLMNTEAFF. The CDR3 DNA reads as TGTGCCAGCATTGCCACGTTAATGAACACTGAAGCTTTCTTT.

This clonotype was recorded at least ten times. The V and J genes are TRBV7-2 and TRBJ2-7; 9 positions agree with TRBD2. Losses at the gene ends were 2 bases for V and 4 bases for J; bases not matched to a gene: 6. This CDR3 has 15 amino acids. Germline V gives CDR1 SGHTA, CDR2 FQGNSA. For the CDR3, the DNA is TGTGCCAGCAGCTTATTTAGCGGGAGTAATTACGAGCAGTACTTC. This codes for CASSLFSGSNYEQYF. The full variable domain, in which reference TRBV7-2 and TRBJ2-7 provide the parts outside the CDR3, is GAGVSQSPSNKVTEKGKDVELRCDPISGHTALYWYRQSLGQGLEFLIYFQGNSAPDKSGLPSDRFSAERTGGSVSTLTIQRTQQEDSAVYLCASSLFSGSNYEQYFGPGTRLTVT.

This clonotype was found many times. The rearrangement links TRBV27 to TRBJ2-4; unclear D gene. Trimming cost V 6 bases and J 0 bases, with 6 bases left between them. This CDR3 contains 13 residues. Per the germline V gene, CDR1 is MNHEY and CDR2 is SMNVEV (reference sequence). The CDR3 region is CASRGAAKNIQYF. CDR3 sequence (DNA): TGTGCCAGCAGGGGTGCAGCCAAAAACATTCAGTACTTC.

The rearrangement uses TRBV30 and TRBJ1-1; D not resolved. In germline, CDR1 is GTSNPN, CDR2 SVGIG (reference sequence). V gave up 3 bases and J gave up 0 bases, with 8 bases separating them. The CDR3 totals 13 residues. Here the CDR3 reads CAWRVLMNTEAFF. CDR3 in DNA: TGTGCCTGGAGGGTTCTGATGAACACTGAAGCTTTCTTT.

This clonotype has a count of ten or more. The rearrangement links TRBV20-1 to TRBJ2-7; 8 nucleotides line up with TRBD1. Trimming at V came to 6 bases and at J to 2 bases, leaving 9 bases not matched to a gene. Per the germline V gene, CDR1 is DFQATT and CDR2 is SNEGSKA (reference sequence). The CDR3 consists of 14 residues. CDR3 nucleotide sequence: TGCAGTGCCCAACGGGACAGGCCAACCTACGAGCAGTACTTC. Translating it yields CSAQRDRPTYEQYF.

This clonotype was picked up many times. The chain has TRBV5-1 and TRBJ1-6; 9 bases match TRBD1. CDR3 length: 14 amino acids. V lost 4 bases and J lost 11; bases outside the gene matches: 7. Germline V gene data show CDR1 as SGHRS and CDR2 as YFSETQ. Here the CDR3 DNA reads TGCGCCAGCAGCCCAGGACAGGGGATACCACCCCTCCACTTT. Encoded protein: CASSPGQGIPPLHF. The full variable domain, in which reference TRBV5-1 and TRBJ1-6 provide the parts outside the CDR3, is KAGVTQTPRYLIKTRGQQVTLSCSPISGHRSVSWYQQTPGQGLQFLFEYFSETQRNKGNFPGRFSGRQFSNSRSEMNVSTLELGDSALYLCASSPGQGIPPLHFGNGTRLTVT.

Many counts were recorded for this clonotype. The chain links TRBV6-2 or TRBV6-3 to TRBJ1-2, with D hard to call. Trimming took off 3 bases at V and 4 bases at J, with 3 bases between the two ends. The CDR3 spans 11 residues. Looked up from germline, CDR1 is MNHEY and CDR2 is SVGEGT. CDR3 in amino acids: CASSYPYGYTF. CDR3 DNA sequence: TGTGCCAGCAGTTATCCCTATGGCTACACCTTC.

This clonotype was seen ten or more times. The CDR3, as DNA: TGTGCCAGCAGCCGAATTTACGAGCAGTACTTC. It codes for CASSRIYEQYF. This chain joins TRBV7-2 and TRBJ2-7; the D is unclear. V lost 5 bases and J lost 4, with 6 bases in between. Germline V CDR1 and CDR2: SGHTA, FQGNSA. The CDR3 is 11 amino acids.

This clonotype appeared many times. The CDR3 DNA reads as TGCAGCGTTAGGGGACCTCTAGCGGACCTCCAAGAGACCCAGTACTTC. This sequence encodes CSVRGPLADLQETQYF. This chain uses TRBV29-1 with TRBJ2-5; 7 positions match TRBD2. Looked up from germline, CDR1 is SQVTM and CDR2 is ANQGSEA. The CDR3 contains 16 residues. The trim removed 5 bases at V and 1 base at J, leaving 13 bases unmatched.

This clonotype has ten or more counts. The genes are TRBV3-1 and TRBJ2-7, with 9 bases matching TRBD1. CDR3 length: 13 residues. Trimming cost V 6 bases and J 3 bases; bases outside gene matches: 3. CDR1 is LGHDT and CDR2 is YNNKEL in the germline V gene (reference sequence). CDR3 protein: CASSTGGLYEQYF. As DNA, the CDR3 is TGTGCCAGCAGTACAGGGGGCCTCTACGAGCAGTACTTC.

Ten or more counts support this clonotype. The V gene is TRBV7-2, the J gene TRBJ1-5; tentatively, D is TRBD1 (5 bases). V lost 5 bases, J lost 2 bases, and 13 bases lay in between. This CDR3 has 15 amino acids. CDR1 is SGHTA, CDR2 FQGNSA, per germline. For the CDR3, the DNA is TGTGCCAGCAGCCCAGCAGGGAGCGGCAATCAGCCCCAGCATTTT. Its protein product is CASSPAGSGNQPQHF.

The chain is built from TRBV15 and TRBJ1-5; no clear D gene. The CDR3 has 13 residues. V was shortened by 5 bases and J by 7 bases, with 12 bases between the two germline ends. The germline V gene encodes CDR1 LNHNV and CDR2 YYDKDF (reference sequence). This CDR3 reads CATSVVGGQPQHF. The CDR3, as DNA: TGTGCCACCAGCGTCGTTGGTGGGCAGCCCCAGCATTTT.

This sequence joins TRBV14 and TRBJ1-5, with unresolved D. Germline CDR1 reads SGHDN; CDR2 reads FVKESK. This CDR3 has 13 residues. With 3 bases removed from V and 10 bases from J, the gap between germline ends came to 13 bases. As DNA, the CDR3 is TGTGCCAGCAGCCAGGGCTACGGGCATCCCCAGCATTTT. Encoded protein: CASSQGYGHPQHF.

This clonotype occurred many times. Given the absence of the conserved phenylalanine or tryptophan at the CDR3 end, a read error is likely. The rearrangement joins TRBV28 to TRBJ1-1; 7 nucleotides agree with TRBD1. The CDR3 is 11 residues long. Germline V gene lookup returns CDR1 MDHEN and CDR2 SYDVKM. V was clipped by 5 bases and J by 7 bases; unmatched bases: 1. In DNA form, the CDR3 reads TGTGCCAGCAGTGGACAGGTTGAAGCTTTCCTT. As protein: CASSGQVEAFL.

This clonotype was seen repeatedly, ten times or more. This sequence may be a read error, since a much larger clone differs from it by one base. This sequence joins TRBV11-3 and TRBJ1-3; unclear D gene. This CDR3 contains 10 residues. CDR1 SGHNT and CDR2 YENEEA come from the germline V gene. V shed 8 bases and J shed 4 bases, with 3 bases lying between them. The CDR3, as DNA: TGTGCCAGCGCCGGAAACACCATATATTTT. Protein sequence: CASAGNTIYF.

This clonotype appeared many times. The chain links TRBV6-2 or TRBV6-3 to TRBJ1-5; tentatively, D is TRBD1 (6 bases). V was trimmed by 4 bases and J by 0 bases, leaving 10 bases between them. The CDR3 sequence is 15 residues long. Germline V gene lookup returns CDR1 MNHEY and CDR2 SVGEGT. CDR3 loop: CASSFRQASNQPQHF. CDR3 coding DNA: TGTGCCAGCAGTTTCCGACAGGCTAGCAATCAGCCCCAGCATTTT.